The T cell receptor (beta chain) described here comes from a study of T cells after yellow fever vaccination. Study-level information: SMART-Seq v4 Ultra Low Input served to prepare low-cell-number fractions.

General study points: Clones that expanded after primary vaccination mostly reappeared after the booster (roughly 96% CD4, approximately 89% CD8). Contamination of FACS-sorted repertoires by abundant clonotypes from the bulk population could occur. The CD4 and CD8 compartments had a small share of their clonotypes in common.

Via MiXCR, TCRdb re-called the 5' RACE reads, giving one row per CDR3 protein. Among about 350,000 distinct CDR3 sequences listed, over 4% were seen once. The table lists this clonotype with many counts. The antigen is not known. The J segment lost 3 bases and the V segment lost 7 bases, leaving 5 bases of the junction unmatched. From germline, CDR1 is MDHEN and CDR2 SYDVKM. The length of the CDR3 is 14 residues. The receptor comes from a man younger than 35 who received the YFV17D yellow fever vaccine. The starting material was PBMCs, obtained 5 days after the yellow fever booster vaccination. This chain joins TRBV28 and TRBJ2-5; 10 nucleotides align to TRBD1. CDR3 sequence (DNA): TGTGCCAGCACCTCGGGACAGGGGAAAGAGACCCAGTACTTC. Translation: CASTSGQGKETQYF. The variable domain in full, with the rest retrieved from reference TRBV28 and TRBJ2-5, is DVKVTQSSRYLVKRTGEKVFLECVQDMDHENMFWYRQDPGLGLRLIYFSYDVKMKEKGDIPEGYSVSREKKERFSLILESASTNQTSMYLCASTSGQGKETQYFGPGTRLLVL.